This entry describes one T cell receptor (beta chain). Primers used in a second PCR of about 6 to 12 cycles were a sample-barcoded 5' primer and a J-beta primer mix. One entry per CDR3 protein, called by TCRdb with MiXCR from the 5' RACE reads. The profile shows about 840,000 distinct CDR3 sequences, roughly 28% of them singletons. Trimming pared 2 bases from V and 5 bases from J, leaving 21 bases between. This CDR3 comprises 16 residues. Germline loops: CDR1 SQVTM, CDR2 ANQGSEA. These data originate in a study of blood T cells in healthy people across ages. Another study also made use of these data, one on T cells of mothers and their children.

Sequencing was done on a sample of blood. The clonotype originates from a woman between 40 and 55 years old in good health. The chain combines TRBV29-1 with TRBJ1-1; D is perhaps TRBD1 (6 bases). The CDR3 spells CSVEIGWNRVGTEAFF. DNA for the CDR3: TGCAGCGTTGAAATTGGTTGGAACAGGGTGGGGACTGAAGCTTTCTTT. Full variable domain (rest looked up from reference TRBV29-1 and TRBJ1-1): SAVISQKPSRDICQRGTSLTIQCQVDSQVTMMFWYRQQPGQSLTLIATANQGSEATYESGFVIDKFPISRPNLTFSTLTVSNMSPEDSSIYLCSVEIGWNRVGTEAFFGQGTRLTVV.